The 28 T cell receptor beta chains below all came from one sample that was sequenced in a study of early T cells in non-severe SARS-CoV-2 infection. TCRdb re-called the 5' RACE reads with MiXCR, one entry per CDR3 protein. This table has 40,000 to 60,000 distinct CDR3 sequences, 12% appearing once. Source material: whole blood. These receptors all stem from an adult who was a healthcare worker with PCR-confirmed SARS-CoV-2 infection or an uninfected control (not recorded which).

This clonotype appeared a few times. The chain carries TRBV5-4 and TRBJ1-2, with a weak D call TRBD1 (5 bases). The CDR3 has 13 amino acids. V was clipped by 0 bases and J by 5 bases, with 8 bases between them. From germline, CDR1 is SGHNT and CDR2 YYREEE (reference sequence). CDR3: CASSLGGEYGYTF. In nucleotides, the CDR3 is TGTGCCAGCAGCTTGGGGGGGGAATATGGCTACACCTTC.

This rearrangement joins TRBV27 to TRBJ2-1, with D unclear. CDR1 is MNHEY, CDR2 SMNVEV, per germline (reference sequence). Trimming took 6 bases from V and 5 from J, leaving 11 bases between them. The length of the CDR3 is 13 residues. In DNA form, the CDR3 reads TGTGCCAGCAGGGCACGAGTCCACAATGAGCAGTTCTTC. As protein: CASRARVHNEQFF.

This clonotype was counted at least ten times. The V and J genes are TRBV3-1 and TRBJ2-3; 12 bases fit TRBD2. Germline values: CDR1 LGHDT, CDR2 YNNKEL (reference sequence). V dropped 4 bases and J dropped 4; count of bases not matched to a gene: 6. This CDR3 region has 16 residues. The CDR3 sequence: CASSRLAGGSADTQYF. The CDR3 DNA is TGTGCCAGCAGCCGCCTAGCGGGAGGGTCGGCAGATACGCAGTATTTT.

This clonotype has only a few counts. CDR3 loop: CASRGTSGFNEQFF. The CDR3 DNA follows: TGTGCCAGCAGGGGGACTAGCGGGTTCAATGAGCAGTTCTTC. The rearrangement uses TRBV28 and TRBJ2-1; 12 positions match TRBD2. The CDR3 runs to 14 residues. The V and J ends lost 6 bases and 6 bases, in that order; junction bases with no gene match: 3. CDR1 and CDR2 (germline): MDHEN, SYDVKM.

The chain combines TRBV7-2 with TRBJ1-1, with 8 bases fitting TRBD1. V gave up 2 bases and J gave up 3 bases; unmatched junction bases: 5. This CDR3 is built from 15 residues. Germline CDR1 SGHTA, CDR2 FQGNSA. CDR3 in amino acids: CASSLRTGTDTEAFF. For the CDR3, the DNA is TGTGCCAGCAGCTTACGGACAGGGACAGACACTGAAGCTTTCTTT.

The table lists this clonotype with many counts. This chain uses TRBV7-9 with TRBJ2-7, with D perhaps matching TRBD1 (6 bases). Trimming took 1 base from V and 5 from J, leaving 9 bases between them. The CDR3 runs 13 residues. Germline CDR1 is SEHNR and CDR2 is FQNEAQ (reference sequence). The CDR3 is CASSLVGADEQYF. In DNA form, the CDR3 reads TGTGCCAGCAGCTTAGTGGGGGCCGACGAGCAGTACTTC.

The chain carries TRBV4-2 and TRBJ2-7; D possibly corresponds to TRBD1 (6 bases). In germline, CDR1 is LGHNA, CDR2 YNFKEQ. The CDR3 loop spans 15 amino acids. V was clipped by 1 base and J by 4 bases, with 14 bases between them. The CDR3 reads CASSQAAGVAYEQYF. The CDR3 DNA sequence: TGTGCCAGCAGCCAAGCAGCAGGGGTGGCGTACGAGCAGTACTTC.

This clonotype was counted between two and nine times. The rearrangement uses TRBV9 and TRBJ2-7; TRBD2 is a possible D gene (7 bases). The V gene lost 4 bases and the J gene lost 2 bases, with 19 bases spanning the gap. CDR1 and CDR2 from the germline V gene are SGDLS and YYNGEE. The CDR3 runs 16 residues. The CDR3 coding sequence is TGTGCCAGCAGCCCCTCACAGGGACTATCCACCTACGAGCAGTACTTC. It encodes CASSPSQGLSTYEQYF.

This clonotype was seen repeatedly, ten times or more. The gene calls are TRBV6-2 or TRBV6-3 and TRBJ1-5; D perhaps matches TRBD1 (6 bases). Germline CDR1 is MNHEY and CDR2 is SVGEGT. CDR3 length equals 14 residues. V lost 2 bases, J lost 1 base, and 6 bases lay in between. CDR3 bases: TGTGCCAGCAGTTACGGGGGCAGCAATCAGCCCCAGCATTTT. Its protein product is CASSYGGSNQPQHF.

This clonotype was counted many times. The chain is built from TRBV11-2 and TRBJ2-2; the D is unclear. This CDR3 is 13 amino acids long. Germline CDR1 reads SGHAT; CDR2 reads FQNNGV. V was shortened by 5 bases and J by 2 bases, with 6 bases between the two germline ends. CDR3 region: CASSPTNTGELFF. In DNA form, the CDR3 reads TGTGCCAGCAGCCCGACCAACACCGGGGAGCTGTTTTTT.

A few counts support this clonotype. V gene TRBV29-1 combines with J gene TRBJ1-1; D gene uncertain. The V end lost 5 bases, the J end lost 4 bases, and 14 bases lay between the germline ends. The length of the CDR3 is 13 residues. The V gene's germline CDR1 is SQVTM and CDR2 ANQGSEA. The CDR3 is CSVRWRETTEAFF. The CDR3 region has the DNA TGCAGCGTTCGTTGGAGGGAAACCACTGAAGCTTTCTTT.

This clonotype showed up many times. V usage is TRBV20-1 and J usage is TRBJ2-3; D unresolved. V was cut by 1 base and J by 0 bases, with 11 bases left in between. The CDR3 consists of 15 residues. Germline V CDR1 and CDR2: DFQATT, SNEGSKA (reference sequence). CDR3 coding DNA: TGCAGTGCTAGAGTCTTTGTCCCTAGCACAGATACGCAGTATTTT. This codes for CSARVFVPSTDTQYF.

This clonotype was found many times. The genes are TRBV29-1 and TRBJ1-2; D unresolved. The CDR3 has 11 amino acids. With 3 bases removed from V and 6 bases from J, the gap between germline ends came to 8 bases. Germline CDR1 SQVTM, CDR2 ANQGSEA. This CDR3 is CSVDFQDGYTF. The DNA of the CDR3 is TGCAGCGTTGATTTTCAGGATGGCTACACCTTC.

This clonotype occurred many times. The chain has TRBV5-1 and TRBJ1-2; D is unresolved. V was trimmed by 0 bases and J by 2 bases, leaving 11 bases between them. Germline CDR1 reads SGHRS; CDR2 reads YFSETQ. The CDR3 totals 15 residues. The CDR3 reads CASSLGPGQNYGYTF. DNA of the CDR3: TGCGCCAGCAGCTTGGGCCCCGGGCAAAACTATGGCTACACCTTC.

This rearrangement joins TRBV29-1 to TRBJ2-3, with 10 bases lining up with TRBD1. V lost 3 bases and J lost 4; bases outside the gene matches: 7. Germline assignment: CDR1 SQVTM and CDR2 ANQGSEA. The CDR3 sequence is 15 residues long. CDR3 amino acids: CSVEGTGVLADTQYF. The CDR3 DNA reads TGCAGCGTTGAGGGGACAGGGGTTCTGGCAGATACGCAGTATTTT.

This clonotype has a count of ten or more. CDR3 residues: CASSMAGAGGPPVYNEQFF. The CDR3, as DNA: TGTGCCAGCAGCATGGCTGGAGCGGGAGGGCCCCCGGTCTACAATGAGCAGTTCTTC. V usage is TRBV9 and J usage is TRBJ2-1; 10 bases match TRBD2. V lost 4 bases and J lost 3; bases outside the gene matches: 16. CDR1 and CDR2 from the germline V gene are SGDLS and YYNGEE. There are 19 residues in the CDR3. Based on the CDR3 plus reference TRBV9 and TRBJ2-1, the full variable domain is DSGVTQTPKHLITATGQRVTLRCSPRSGDLSVYWYQQSLDQGLQFLIQYYNGEERAKGNILERFSAQQFPDLHSELNLSSLELGDSALYFCASSMAGAGGPPVYNEQFFGPGTRLTVL.

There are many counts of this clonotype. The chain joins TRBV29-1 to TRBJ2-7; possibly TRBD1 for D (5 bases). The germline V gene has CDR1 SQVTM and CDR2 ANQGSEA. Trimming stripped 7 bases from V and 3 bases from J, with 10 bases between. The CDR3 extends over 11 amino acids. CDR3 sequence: CSASRGYEQYF. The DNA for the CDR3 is TGCAGCGCGTCTAGGGGCTACGAGCAGTACTTC.

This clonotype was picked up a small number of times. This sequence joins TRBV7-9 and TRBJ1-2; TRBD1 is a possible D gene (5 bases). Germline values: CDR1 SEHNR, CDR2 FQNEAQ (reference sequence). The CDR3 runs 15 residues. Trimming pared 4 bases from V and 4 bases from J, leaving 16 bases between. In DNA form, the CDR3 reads TGTGCCAGCAGCTCGGGACGGGGCGCTGTCTATGGCTACACCTTC. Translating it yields CASSSGRGAVYGYTF.

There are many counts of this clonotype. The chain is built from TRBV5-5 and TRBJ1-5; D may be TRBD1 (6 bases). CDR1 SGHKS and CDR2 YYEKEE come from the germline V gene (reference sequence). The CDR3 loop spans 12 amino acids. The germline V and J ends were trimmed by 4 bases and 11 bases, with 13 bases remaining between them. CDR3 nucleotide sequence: TGTGCCAGCAGCAGCGGGGGCAAGTCCCAGCATTTT. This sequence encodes CASSSGGKSQHF.

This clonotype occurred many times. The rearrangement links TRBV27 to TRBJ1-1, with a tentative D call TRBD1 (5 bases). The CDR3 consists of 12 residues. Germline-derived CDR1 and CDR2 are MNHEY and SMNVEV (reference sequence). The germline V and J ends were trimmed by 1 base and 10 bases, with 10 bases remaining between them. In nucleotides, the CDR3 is TGTGCCAGCAGTTTATATCCAGGGCCAGCTTTCTTT. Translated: CASSLYPGPAFF.

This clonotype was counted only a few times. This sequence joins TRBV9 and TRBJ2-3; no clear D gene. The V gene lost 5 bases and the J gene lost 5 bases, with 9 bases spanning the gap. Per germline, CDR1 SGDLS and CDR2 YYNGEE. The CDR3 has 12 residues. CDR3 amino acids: CASSPWGDTQYF. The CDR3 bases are TGTGCCAGCAGTCCCTGGGGAGATACGCAGTATTTT.

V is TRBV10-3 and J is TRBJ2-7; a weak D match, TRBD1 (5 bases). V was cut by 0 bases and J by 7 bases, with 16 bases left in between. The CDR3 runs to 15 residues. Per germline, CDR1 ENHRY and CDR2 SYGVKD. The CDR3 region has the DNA TGTGCCATCAGTGAGTCGTCGCAGGGAAGTTGGGAGCAGTACTTC. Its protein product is CAISESSQGSWEQYF.

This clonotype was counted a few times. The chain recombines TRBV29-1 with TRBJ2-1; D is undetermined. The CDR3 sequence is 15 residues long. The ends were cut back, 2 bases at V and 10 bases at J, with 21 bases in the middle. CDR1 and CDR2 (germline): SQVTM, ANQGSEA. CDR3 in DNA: TGCAGCGTTGAATCGATGGGCCCCGCTCTTCAGGAGCAGTTCTTC. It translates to CSVESMGPALQEQFF.

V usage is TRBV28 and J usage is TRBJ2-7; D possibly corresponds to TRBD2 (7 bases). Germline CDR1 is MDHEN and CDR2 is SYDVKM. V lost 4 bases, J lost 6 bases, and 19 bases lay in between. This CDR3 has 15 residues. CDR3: CASSWPPKGEGEQYF. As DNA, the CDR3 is TGTGCCAGCAGTTGGCCCCCGAAGGGGGAGGGCGAGCAGTACTTC.

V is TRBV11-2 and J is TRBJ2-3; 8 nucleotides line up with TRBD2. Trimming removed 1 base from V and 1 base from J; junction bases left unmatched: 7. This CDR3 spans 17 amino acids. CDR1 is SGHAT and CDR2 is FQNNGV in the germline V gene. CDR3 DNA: TGTGCCAGCAGCTTAGGAGGCGGGAGGTGGGGCACAGATACGCAGTATTTT. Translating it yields CASSLGGGRWGTDTQYF.

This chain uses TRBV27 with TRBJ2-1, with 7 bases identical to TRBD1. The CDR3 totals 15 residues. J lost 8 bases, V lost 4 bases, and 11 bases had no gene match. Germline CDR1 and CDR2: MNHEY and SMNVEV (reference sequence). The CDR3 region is CASSYLRGREHEQFF. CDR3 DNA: TGTGCCAGCAGTTACCTAAGGGGGCGCGAACATGAGCAGTTCTTC.

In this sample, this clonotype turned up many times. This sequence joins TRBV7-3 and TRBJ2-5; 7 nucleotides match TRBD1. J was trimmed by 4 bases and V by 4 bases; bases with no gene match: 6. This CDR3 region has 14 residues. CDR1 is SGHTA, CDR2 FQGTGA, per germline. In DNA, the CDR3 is TGTGCCAGCAGCTCGAGTCGACAGGGAGAGACCCAGTACTTC. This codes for CASSSSRQGETQYF. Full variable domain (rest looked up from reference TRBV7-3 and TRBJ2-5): GAGVSQTPSNKVTEKGKYVELRCDPISGHTALYWYRQSLGQGPEFLIYFQGTGAADDSGLPNDRFFAVRPEGSVSTLKIQRTERGDSAVYLCASSSSRQGETQYFGPGTRLLVL.

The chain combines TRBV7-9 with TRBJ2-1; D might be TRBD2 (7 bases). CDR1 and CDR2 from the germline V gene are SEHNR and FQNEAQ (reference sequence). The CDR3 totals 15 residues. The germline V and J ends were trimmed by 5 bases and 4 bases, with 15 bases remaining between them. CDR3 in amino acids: CASSVQGGLYNEQFF. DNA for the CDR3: TGTGCCAGCAGCGTACAGGGAGGGTTGTACAATGAGCAGTTCTTC.